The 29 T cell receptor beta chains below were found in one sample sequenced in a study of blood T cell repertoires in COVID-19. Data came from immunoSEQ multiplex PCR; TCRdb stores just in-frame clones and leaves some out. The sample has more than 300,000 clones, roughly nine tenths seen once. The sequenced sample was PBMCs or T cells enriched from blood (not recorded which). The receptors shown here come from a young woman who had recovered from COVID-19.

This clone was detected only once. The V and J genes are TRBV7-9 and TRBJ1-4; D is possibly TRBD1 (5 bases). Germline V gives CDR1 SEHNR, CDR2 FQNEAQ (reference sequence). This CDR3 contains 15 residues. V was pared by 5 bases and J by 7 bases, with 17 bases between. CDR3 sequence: CASSPSAGGSEKLFF. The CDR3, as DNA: TGTGCCAGCAGCCCTAGCGCCGGGGGGAGTGAAAAACTGTTTTTT.

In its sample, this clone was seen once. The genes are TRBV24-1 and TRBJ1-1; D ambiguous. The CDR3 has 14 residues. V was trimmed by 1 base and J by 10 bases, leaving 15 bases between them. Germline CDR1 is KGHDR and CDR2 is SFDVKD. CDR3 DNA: TGTGCCACCAGTGATTTCAGGTACGTGGGAGGAGCTTTCTTT. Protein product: CATSDFRYVGGAFF.

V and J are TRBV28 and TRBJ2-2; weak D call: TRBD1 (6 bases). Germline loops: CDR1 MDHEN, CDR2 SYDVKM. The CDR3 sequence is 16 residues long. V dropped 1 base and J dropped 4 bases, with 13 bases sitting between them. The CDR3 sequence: CASSLYLGAPTGELFF. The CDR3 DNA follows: TGTGCCAGCAGTTTATACTTGGGGGCGCCCACCGGGGAGCTGTTTTTT.

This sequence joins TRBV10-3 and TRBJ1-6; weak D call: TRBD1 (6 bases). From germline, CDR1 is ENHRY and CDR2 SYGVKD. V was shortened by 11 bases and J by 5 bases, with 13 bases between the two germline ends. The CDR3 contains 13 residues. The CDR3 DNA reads TGTGCCGCCCGGGACATAGATAATTCACCCCTCCACTTT. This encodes CAARDIDNSPLHF.

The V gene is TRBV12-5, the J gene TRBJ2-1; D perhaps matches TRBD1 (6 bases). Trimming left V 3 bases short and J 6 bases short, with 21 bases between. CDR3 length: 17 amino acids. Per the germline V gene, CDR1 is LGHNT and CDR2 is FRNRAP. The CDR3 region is CASGLQGPTWGINEQFF. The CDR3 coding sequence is TGTGCTAGTGGTTTACAGGGACCTACCTGGGGTATCAATGAGCAGTTCTTC.

This CDR3 is CASSFGLAGADTQYF. The CDR3 DNA reads TGTGCCAGCAGTTTTGGACTAGCTGGGGCAGATACGCAGTATTTT. This chain connects TRBV27 to TRBJ2-3; 8 bases are a match to TRBD2. J gave up 4 bases and V 3 bases, and 6 bases lay outside the gene matches. The CDR3 totals 15 residues. In germline, CDR1 is MNHEY, CDR2 SMNVEV (reference sequence).

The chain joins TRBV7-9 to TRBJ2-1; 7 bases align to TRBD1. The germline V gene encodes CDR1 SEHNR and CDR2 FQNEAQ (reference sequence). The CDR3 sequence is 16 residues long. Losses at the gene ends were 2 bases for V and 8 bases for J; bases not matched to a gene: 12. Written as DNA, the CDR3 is TGTGCCAGCAGCTTACCAACAGGGGAAGCAGTTGATGAGCAGTTCTTC. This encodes CASSLPTGEAVDEQFF. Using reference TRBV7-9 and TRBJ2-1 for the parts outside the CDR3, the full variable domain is DTGVSQNPRHKITKRGQNVTFRCDPISEHNRLYWYRQTLGQGPEFLTYFQNEAQLEKSRLLSDRFSAERPKGSFSTLEIQRTEQGDSAMYLCASSLPTGEAVDEQFFGPGTRLTVL.

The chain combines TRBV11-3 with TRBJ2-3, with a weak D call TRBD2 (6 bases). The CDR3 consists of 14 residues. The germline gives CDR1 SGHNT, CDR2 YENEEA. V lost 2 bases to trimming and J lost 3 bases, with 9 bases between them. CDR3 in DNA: TGTGCCAGCAGCTTAACTGGGGGGACAGATACGCAGTATTTT. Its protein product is CASSLTGGTDTQYF.

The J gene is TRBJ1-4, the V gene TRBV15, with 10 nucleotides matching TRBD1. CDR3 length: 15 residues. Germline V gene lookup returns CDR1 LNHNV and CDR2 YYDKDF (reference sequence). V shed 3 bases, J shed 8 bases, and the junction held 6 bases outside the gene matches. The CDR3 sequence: CATSSNRDRGEKLFF. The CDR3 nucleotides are TGTGCCACCAGCAGCAACCGGGACAGGGGCGAAAAACTGTTTTTT.

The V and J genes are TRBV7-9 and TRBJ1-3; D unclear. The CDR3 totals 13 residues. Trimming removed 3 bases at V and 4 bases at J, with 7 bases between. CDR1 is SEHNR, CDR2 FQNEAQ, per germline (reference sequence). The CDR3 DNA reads TGTGCCAGCAGCTTTTCGGAGGGAAACACCATATATTTT. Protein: CASSFSEGNTIYF.

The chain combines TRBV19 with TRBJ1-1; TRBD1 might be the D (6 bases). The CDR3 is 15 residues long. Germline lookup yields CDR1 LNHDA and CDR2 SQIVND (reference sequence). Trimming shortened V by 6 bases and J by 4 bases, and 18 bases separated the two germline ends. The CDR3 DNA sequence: TGTGCCAGTAGACCCCCCAGGGGATCCTTCACTGAAGCTTTCTTT. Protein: CASRPPRGSFTEAFF.

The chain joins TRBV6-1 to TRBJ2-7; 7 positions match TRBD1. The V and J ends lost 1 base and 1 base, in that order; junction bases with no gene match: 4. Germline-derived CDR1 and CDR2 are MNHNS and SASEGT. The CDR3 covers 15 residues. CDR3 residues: CASSEDPTGSYEQYF. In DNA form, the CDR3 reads TGTGCCAGCAGTGAAGACCCGACAGGGTCCTACGAGCAGTACTTC.

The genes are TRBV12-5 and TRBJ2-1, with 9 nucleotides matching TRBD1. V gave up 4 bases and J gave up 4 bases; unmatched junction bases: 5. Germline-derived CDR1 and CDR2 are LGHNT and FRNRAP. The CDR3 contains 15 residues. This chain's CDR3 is CASGSGQGLYNEQFF. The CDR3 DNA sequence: TGTGCTAGTGGTTCAGGACAGGGGCTATACAATGAGCAGTTCTTC.

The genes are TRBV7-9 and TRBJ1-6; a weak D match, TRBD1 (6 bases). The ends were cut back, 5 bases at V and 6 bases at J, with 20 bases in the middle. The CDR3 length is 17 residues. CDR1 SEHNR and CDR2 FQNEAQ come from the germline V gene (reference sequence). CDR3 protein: CASSGQGHAGSNSPLHF. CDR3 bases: TGTGCCAGCAGCGGCCAGGGGCACGCGGGCTCTAATTCACCCCTCCACTTT.

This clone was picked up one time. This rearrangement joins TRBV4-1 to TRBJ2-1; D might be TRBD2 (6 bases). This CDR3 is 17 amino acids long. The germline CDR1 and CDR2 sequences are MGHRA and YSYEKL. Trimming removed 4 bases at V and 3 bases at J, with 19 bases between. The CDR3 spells CASSPVDSGSNYNEQFF. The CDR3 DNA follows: TGCGCCAGCAGCCCAGTCGATAGCGGATCGAACTACAATGAGCAGTTCTTC.

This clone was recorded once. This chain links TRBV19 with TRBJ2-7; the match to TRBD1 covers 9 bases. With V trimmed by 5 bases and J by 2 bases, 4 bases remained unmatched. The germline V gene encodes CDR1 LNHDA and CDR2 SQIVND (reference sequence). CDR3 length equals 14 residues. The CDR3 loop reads CASSAGTGTYEQYF. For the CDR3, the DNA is TGTGCCAGTAGTGCCGGGACAGGGACCTACGAGCAGTACTTC.

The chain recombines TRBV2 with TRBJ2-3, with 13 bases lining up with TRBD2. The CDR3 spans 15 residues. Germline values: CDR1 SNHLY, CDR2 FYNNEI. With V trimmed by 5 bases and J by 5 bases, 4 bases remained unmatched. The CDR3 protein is CASSTRTSGGDTQYF. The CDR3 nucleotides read TGTGCCAGCAGTACCCGGACTAGCGGGGGAGATACGCAGTATTTT.

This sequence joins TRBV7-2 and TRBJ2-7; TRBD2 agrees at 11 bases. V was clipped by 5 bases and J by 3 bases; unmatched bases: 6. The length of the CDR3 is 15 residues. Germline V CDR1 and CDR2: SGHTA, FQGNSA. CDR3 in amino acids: CASSPTSGGFYEQYF. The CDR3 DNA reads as TGTGCCAGCAGCCCAACTAGCGGGGGATTCTACGAGCAGTACTTC.

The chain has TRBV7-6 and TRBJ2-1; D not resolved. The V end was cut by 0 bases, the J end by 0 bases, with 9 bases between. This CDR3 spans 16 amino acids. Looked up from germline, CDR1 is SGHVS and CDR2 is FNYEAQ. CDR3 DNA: TGTGCCAGCAGCTTAGCTGGTCAGGTCTCCTACAATGAGCAGTTCTTC. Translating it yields CASSLAGQVSYNEQFF.

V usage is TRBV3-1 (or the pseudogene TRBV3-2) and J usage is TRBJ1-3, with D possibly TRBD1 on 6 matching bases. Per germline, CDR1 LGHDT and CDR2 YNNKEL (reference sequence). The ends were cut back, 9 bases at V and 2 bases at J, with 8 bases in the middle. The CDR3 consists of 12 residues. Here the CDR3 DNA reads TGTGCCAGTGGACAGACTGGAAACACCATATATTTT. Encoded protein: CASGQTGNTIYF.

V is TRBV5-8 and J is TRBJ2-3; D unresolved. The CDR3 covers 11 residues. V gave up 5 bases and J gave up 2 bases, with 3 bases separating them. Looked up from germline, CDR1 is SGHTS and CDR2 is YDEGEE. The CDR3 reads CASRHTDTQYF. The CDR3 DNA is TGTGCCAGCAGACACACAGATACGCAGTATTTT.

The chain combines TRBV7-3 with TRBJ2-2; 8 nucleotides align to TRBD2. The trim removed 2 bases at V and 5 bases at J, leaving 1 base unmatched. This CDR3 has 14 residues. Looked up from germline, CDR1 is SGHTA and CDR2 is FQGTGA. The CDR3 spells CASSLAGGTGELFF. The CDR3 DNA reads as TGTGCCAGCAGCTTAGCGGGAGGAACCGGGGAGCTGTTTTTT.

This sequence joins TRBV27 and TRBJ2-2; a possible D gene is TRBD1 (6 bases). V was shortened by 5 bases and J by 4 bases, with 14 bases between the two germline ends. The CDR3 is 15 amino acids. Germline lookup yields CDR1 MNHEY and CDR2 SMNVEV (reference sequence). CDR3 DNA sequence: TGTGCCAGCAGTCTCTCGACAGGTAGCACCGGGGAGCTGTTTTTT. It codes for CASSLSTGSTGELFF.

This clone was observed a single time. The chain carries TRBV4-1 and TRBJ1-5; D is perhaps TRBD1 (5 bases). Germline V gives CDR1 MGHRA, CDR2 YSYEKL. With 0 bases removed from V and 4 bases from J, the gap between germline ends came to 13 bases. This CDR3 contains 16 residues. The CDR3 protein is CASSQEVAGGNQPQHF. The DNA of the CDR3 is TGCGCCAGCAGCCAAGAGGTCGCGGGGGGAAATCAGCCCCAGCATTTT.

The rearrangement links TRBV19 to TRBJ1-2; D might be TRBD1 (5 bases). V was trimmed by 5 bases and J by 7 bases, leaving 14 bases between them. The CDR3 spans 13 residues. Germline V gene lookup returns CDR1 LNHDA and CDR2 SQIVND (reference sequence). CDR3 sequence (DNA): TGTGCCAGTAGTTTCCCCCCGACAGCTGGCTACACCTTC. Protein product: CASSFPPTAGYTF.

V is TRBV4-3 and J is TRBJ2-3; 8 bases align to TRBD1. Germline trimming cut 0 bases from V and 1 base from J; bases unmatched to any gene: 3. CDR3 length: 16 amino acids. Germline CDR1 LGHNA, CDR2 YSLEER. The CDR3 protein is CASSQEGTGRTDTQYF. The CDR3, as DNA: TGCGCCAGCAGCCAAGAGGGGACAGGACGCACAGATACGCAGTATTTT.

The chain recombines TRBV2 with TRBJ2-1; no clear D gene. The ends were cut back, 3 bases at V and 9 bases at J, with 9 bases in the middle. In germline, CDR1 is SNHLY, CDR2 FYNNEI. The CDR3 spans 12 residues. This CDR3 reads CASSDGWAEQFF. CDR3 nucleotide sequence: TGTGCCAGCAGTGATGGGTGGGCTGAGCAGTTCTTC. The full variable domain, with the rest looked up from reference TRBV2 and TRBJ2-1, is EPEVTQTPSHQVTQMGQEVILRCVPISNHLYFYWYRQILGQKVEFLVSFYNNEISEKSEIFDDQFSVERPDGSNFTLKIRSTKLEDSAMYFCASSDGWAEQFFGPGTRLTVL.

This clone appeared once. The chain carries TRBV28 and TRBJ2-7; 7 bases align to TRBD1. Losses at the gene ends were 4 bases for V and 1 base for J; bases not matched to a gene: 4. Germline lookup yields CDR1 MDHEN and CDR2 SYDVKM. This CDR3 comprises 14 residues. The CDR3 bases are TGTGCCAGCAGTTCTTGGGGACAGTCCTACGAGCAGTACTTC. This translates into CASSSWGQSYEQYF.

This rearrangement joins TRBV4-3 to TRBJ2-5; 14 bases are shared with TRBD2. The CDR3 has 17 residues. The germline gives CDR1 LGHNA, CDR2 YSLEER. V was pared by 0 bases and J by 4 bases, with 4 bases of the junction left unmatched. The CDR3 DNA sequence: TGCGCCAGCAGCCAAGATCAAGGACTAGCGGGGGGAGAGACCCAGTACTTC. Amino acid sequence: CASSQDQGLAGGETQYF.